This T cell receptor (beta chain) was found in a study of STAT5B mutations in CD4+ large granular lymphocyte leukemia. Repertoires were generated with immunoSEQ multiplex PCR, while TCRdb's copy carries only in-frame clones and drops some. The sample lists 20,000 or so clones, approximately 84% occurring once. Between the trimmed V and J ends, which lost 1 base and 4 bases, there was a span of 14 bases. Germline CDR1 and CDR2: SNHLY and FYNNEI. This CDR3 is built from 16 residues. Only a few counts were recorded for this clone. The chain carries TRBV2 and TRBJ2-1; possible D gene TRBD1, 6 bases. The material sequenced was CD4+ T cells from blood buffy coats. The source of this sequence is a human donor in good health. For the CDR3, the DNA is TGTGCCAGCAGTGAAGGAGGGGGTACCCTATACAATGAGCAGTTCTTC. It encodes CASSEGGGTLYNEQFF. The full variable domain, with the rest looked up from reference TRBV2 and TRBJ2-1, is EPEVTQTPSHQVTQMGQEVILRCVPISNHLYFYWYRQILGQKVEFLVSFYNNEISEKSEIFDDQFSVERPDGSNFTLKIRSTKLEDSAMYFCASSEGGGTLYNEQFFGPGTRLTVL.